Listed here are 11 T cell receptor beta chains from one sample, sequenced in a study of CD8 T cells in ankylosing spondylitis. Study-wide results and limits: Apparently characteristic of ankylosing spondylitis blood was a TCR beta motif (eight highly homologous variants).

TCRdb reanalysed the 5' RACE reads using MiXCR and keeps one entry per CDR3 protein. This table holds 100,000 or so distinct CDR3 sequences, about 8.1% found once. No cognate antigen is known for these TCRs. Sequencing input: blood, either unsorted or a sorted T cell fraction (not recorded which). The receptors shown here come from a male donor with ankylosing spondylitis.

A few counts support this clonotype. The chain carries TRBV15 and TRBJ2-7, with D perhaps matching TRBD1 (5 bases). CDR3 length equals 14 residues. Germline V gene data show CDR1 as LNHNV and CDR2 as YYDKDF (reference sequence). V was shortened by 0 bases and J by 2 bases, with 8 bases between the two germline ends. The CDR3, as DNA: TGTGCCACCAGCAGAGATAGACAGACCTACGAGCAGTACTTC. Its translation is CATSRDRQTYEQYF.

This clonotype is medium-sized within its sample. The chain is built from TRBV7-9 and TRBJ2-5; 10 bases align to TRBD2. This CDR3 is built from 16 residues. Germline V CDR1 and CDR2: SEHNR, FQNEAQ (reference sequence). V gave up 5 bases and J gave up 0 bases; unmatched junction bases: 6. This CDR3 is CASSPGTSEYQETQYF. The CDR3 DNA reads TGTGCCAGCAGCCCCGGGACTAGCGAGTACCAAGAGACCCAGTACTTC.

Ten or more counts support this clonotype. The genes are TRBV7-9 and TRBJ2-1, with a weak D call TRBD2 (6 bases). The CDR3 has 15 amino acids. Germline V gene lookup returns CDR1 SEHNR and CDR2 FQNEAQ (reference sequence). The V and J ends lost 5 bases and 0 bases respectively, with 11 bases between them. The CDR3 coding sequence is TGTGCCAGCAGCGGGGGAGGATACTCCTACAATGAGCAGTTCTTC. The encoded protein is CASSGGGYSYNEQFF.

This clonotype showed up many times. The chain employs TRBV27 and TRBJ2-1; maybe TRBD2 (6 bases). This CDR3 is built from 12 residues. The germline gives CDR1 MNHEY, CDR2 SMNVEV (reference sequence). The V end lost 5 bases, the J end lost 8 bases, and 10 bases lay between the germline ends. CDR3 in DNA: TGTGCCAGCAGTCCCGGGGGAGATGAGCAGTTCTTC. Its protein is CASSPGGDEQFF.

At least ten counts were recorded for this clonotype. This rearrangement joins TRBV12-3 or TRBV12-4 to TRBJ2-7; possibly TRBD1 for D (6 bases). The CDR3 has 13 residues. V lost 4 bases and J lost 0, with 7 bases in between. The CDR3 nucleotides read TGTGCCAGCAGTTCAGGGGACTCCTACGAGCAGTACTTC. Amino acid sequence: CASSSGDSYEQYF.

This clonotype has a count of ten or more. The chain links TRBV3-1 to TRBJ2-7, with a weak D call TRBD2 (5 bases). The CDR3 length is 16 residues. Trimming shortened V by 1 base and J by 0 bases, and 13 bases separated the two germline ends. Germline values: CDR1 LGHDT, CDR2 YNNKEL (reference sequence). CDR3 bases: TGTGCCAGCAGCCAAGCTAAGGACTTACCCTCCTACGAGCAGTACTTC. It is translated as CASSQAKDLPSYEQYF.

This clonotype was seen more than once but under ten times. V and J are TRBV15 and TRBJ1-4; tentative D call: TRBD1 (6 bases). CDR1 is LNHNV, CDR2 YYDKDF, per germline (reference sequence). The CDR3 covers 15 residues. V was clipped by 5 bases and J by 6 bases, with 16 bases between them. The CDR3 here is CATSWGQQVYEKLFF. The CDR3, as DNA: TGTGCCACCAGCTGGGGACAACAGGTTTATGAAAAACTGTTTTTT.

The V call is TRBV20-1, the J call TRBJ1-5; D possibly corresponds to TRBD1 (5 bases). V lost 2 bases and J 3 bases, leaving 17 bases between the germline ends. Germline lookup yields CDR1 DFQATT and CDR2 SNEGSKA (reference sequence). This CDR3 comprises 16 residues. The CDR3 region has the DNA TGCAGTGCTAGACACCCCTCAGGGCCTCTCAATCAGCCCCAGCATTTT. It yields the protein CSARHPSGPLNQPQHF.

This chain uses TRBV2 with TRBJ2-3, with D perhaps TRBD1 (5 bases). Trimming took 6 bases from V and 2 from J, leaving 15 bases between them. Germline loops: CDR1 SNHLY, CDR2 FYNNEI. The CDR3 covers 15 residues. This chain's CDR3 is CASSGLKGITDTQYF. As DNA, the CDR3 is TGTGCCAGCAGCGGTCTTAAGGGGATCACAGATACGCAGTATTTT.

This clonotype was counted many times. The chain joins TRBV9 to TRBJ1-3; D may be TRBD1 (5 bases). Trimming stripped 3 bases from V and 4 bases from J, with 11 bases between. Germline CDR1 and CDR2: SGDLS and YYNGEE. CDR3 length: 14 residues. DNA of the CDR3: TGTGCCAGCAGCGACCGGGACGGCGGAAACACCATATATTTT. Encoded protein: CASSDRDGGNTIYF.

This clonotype was detected many times. The V call is TRBV12-3 or TRBV12-4, the J call TRBJ2-7; 11 nucleotides match TRBD1. This CDR3 has 13 residues. V lost 6 bases to trimming and J lost 6 bases; unmatched junction nucleotides: 4. DNA for the CDR3: TGTGCCAGCAGCCAAGGGACAGGGGGCGAGCAGTACGTC. This translates into CASSQGTGGEQYV.